Listed here are 27 T cell receptor beta chains from one sample, sequenced in a study of vaccination and CD4 T cells after COVID-19. Sequenced with the Oncomine TCR Beta short-read assay was DNA taken from cultured CD4+ T cells. From the PCR reads, TCRdb called clonotypes with MiXCR, one entry per CDR3 protein. The table has fewer than 15,000 distinct CDR3 sequences, about 74% seen once. Described treatment: roughly ten-day PBMC culture with coronavirus spike peptide pools or control peptides (ViraFEST assay). These receptors lack a known antigen. The sample was CD4+ T cells from blood, cultured in vitro. The receptors were gathered from a human donor who had recovered from COVID-19.

The rearrangement uses TRBV20-1 and TRBJ1-1; unclear D gene. Germline assignment: CDR1 DFQATT and CDR2 SNEGSKA (reference sequence). The CDR3 has 14 amino acids. V was shortened by 3 bases and J by 6 bases, with 17 bases between the two germline ends. The DNA for the CDR3 is TGCAGTGCTAGCGGTGGCTCCGGGGTCGCTGAAGCTTTCTTT. This gives the protein CSASGGSGVAEAFF.

The chain couples TRBV19 to TRBJ2-1, with TRBD2 matching 9 bases. This CDR3 region has 14 residues. Looked up from germline, CDR1 is LNHDA and CDR2 is SQIVND (reference sequence). J gave up 12 bases and V 10 bases, and 16 bases lay outside the gene matches. The CDR3 region has the DNA TGTGCCACACTTAGTGGCGGGAGGGTTAGGGCGCAGTTCTTC. As protein: CATLSGGRVRAQFF.

The chain carries TRBV7-6 and TRBJ1-5; 9 bases are a match to TRBD1. This CDR3 is 15 amino acids long. Per the germline V gene, CDR1 is SGHVS and CDR2 is FNYEAQ. With V trimmed by 2 bases and J by 5 bases, 4 bases remained unmatched. In DNA form, the CDR3 reads TGTGCCAGCAGCTTACGGGACAGGGATTATCAGCCCCAGCATTTT. As protein: CASSLRDRDYQPQHF.

This clonotype was detected only a few times. V and J are TRBV7-2 and TRBJ1-5; 8 bases match TRBD1. V dropped 5 bases and J dropped 6; count of bases not matched to a gene: 3. Germline V CDR1 and CDR2: SGHTA, FQGNSA. CDR3 length equals 13 residues. In DNA form, the CDR3 reads TGTGCCAGCAGCCCACAGGGGGGTCAGCCCCAGCATTTT. It yields the protein CASSPQGGQPQHF. Looking up the rest from reference TRBV7-2 and TRBJ1-5 gives the full variable domain: GAGVSQSPSNKVTEKGKDVELRCDPISGHTALYWYRQSLGQGLEFLIYFQGNSAPDKSGLPSDRFSAERTGGSVSTLTIQRTQQEDSAVYLCASSPQGGQPQHFGDGTRLSIL.

This chain uses TRBV6-1 with TRBJ1-3, with TRBD1 matching 7 bases. The length of the CDR3 is 15 residues. V shed 6 bases and J 0 bases; nucleotides not matched to a gene: 5. Germline V gives CDR1 MNHNS, CDR2 SASEGT. CDR3 DNA sequence: TGTGCCAGCAGAAGGGGACAGCCCTCTGGAAACACCATATATTTT. Translating it yields CASRRGQPSGNTIYF.

In its sample, this clonotype was seen once. This chain joins TRBV6-1 and TRBJ1-2; D perhaps matches TRBD1 (5 bases). Germline values: CDR1 MNHNS, CDR2 SASEGT. V lost 2 bases and J 7 bases, leaving 20 bases between the germline ends. This CDR3 is built from 16 residues. This chain's CDR3 is CASSEKGTSPGRGYTF. In DNA, the CDR3 is TGTGCCAGCAGTGAAAAGGGGACCTCCCCCGGACGTGGCTACACCTTC.

J is TRBJ2-7 and V is TRBV7-9; TRBD2 matches 8 bases. Germline CDR1 is SEHNR and CDR2 is FQNEAQ (reference sequence). This CDR3 is built from 18 residues. J gave up 4 bases and V 5 bases, and 19 bases lay outside the gene matches. This CDR3 reads CASSPRTFGGGLSYEQYF. The CDR3 nucleotides are TGTGCCAGCAGCCCCCGGACCTTCGGGGGGGGTTTATCTTACGAGCAGTACTTC. Full variable domain (outside the CDR3, taken from reference TRBV7-9 and TRBJ2-7): DTGVSQNPRHKITKRGQNVTFRCDPISEHNRLYWYRQTLGQGPEFLTYFQNEAQLEKSRLLSDRFSAERPKGSFSTLEIQRTEQGDSAMYLCASSPRTFGGGLSYEQYFGPGTRLTVT.

The V and J genes are TRBV20-1 and TRBJ2-1; 11 bases are shared with TRBD1. The V gene's germline CDR1 is DFQATT and CDR2 SNEGSKA (reference sequence). V lost 5 bases to trimming and J lost 8 bases; unmatched junction nucleotides: 8. The CDR3 is made up of 14 amino acids. Here the CDR3 reads CSALRDRGAHEQFF. The CDR3 DNA is TGCAGTGCTCTCCGGGACAGGGGGGCGCATGAGCAGTTCTTC.

The chain uses TRBV20-1 and TRBJ2-3; TRBD2 aligns across 10 bases. Germline V lookup: CDR1 DFQATT, CDR2 SNEGSKA (reference sequence). This CDR3 is 15 amino acids long. Trimming removed 5 bases from V and 4 bases from J; junction bases left unmatched: 9. CDR3 residues: CSAYGLAAPSDTQYF. In nucleotides, the CDR3 is TGCAGTGCTTATGGACTAGCGGCCCCCTCAGATACGCAGTATTTT.

This chain links TRBV7-8 with TRBJ1-6; TRBD1 is a possible D gene (5 bases). Germline assignment: CDR1 SGHVS and CDR2 FQNEAQ. V was trimmed by 2 bases and J by 8 bases, leaving 13 bases between them. CDR3 length: 15 residues. CDR3 nucleotide sequence: TGTGCCAGCAGCTTATTTGGGGGTGGGGATTCACCCCTCCACTTT. Translating it yields CASSLFGGGDSPLHF.

The rearrangement joins TRBV19 to TRBJ1-5; D may be TRBD1 (6 bases). Germline CDR1 reads LNHDA; CDR2 reads SQIVND (reference sequence). V lost 7 bases and J 4 bases, leaving 14 bases between the germline ends. The CDR3 runs 14 residues. The chain's CDR3 is CASNHRQENQPQHF. The CDR3 DNA reads as TGTGCCAGTAACCACAGACAGGAAAATCAGCCCCAGCATTTT.

V is TRBV7-9 and J is TRBJ2-5; 11 bases are a match to TRBD2. The ends lost 4 bases at V and 4 bases at J; junction bases unmatched: 11. Looked up from germline, CDR1 is SEHNR and CDR2 is FQNEAQ (reference sequence). The CDR3 has 17 amino acids. As DNA, the CDR3 is TGTGCCAGCAGCTCCCACCGACTAGCGGGAAGATTAGAGACCCAGTACTTC. Translating it yields CASSSHRLAGRLETQYF.

This clonotype occurred once. The J gene is TRBJ2-1, the V gene TRBV20-1; TRBD2 agrees at 9 bases. Losses at the gene ends were 2 bases for V and 3 bases for J; bases not matched to a gene: 8. Per the germline V gene, CDR1 is DFQATT and CDR2 is SNEGSKA (reference sequence). This CDR3 has 16 amino acids. In DNA form, the CDR3 reads TGCAGTGCTAGATCCTCGACTAGCGGCAACTACAATGAGCAGTTCTTC. Translating it yields CSARSSTSGNYNEQFF.

J is TRBJ1-2 and V is TRBV2; no firm D call. The V and J ends lost 3 bases and 8 bases respectively, with 16 bases between them. Germline CDR1 SNHLY, CDR2 FYNNEI. The CDR3 totals 14 residues. CDR3 amino acids: CASSERSGRGGYTF. The CDR3, as DNA: TGTGCCAGCAGTGAGAGGTCGGGGAGAGGGGGCTACACCTTC.

This chain's CDR3 is CATSDYTSGRGNEQFF. For the CDR3, the DNA is TGTGCCACCAGTGACTATACTAGCGGGAGAGGTAATGAGCAGTTCTTC. The chain combines TRBV24-1 with TRBJ2-1, with 11 bases that match TRBD2. The CDR3 has 16 amino acids. Germline V gene sequence: CDR1 KGHDR, CDR2 SFDVKD. V gave up 4 bases and J gave up 7 bases; unmatched junction bases: 8.

The J gene is TRBJ1-1, the V gene TRBV7-9, with 9 bases that match TRBD1. Per germline, CDR1 SEHNR and CDR2 FQNEAQ (reference sequence). The CDR3 has 14 amino acids. V lost 4 bases and J lost 3; bases outside the gene matches: 3. The CDR3 region has the DNA TGTGCCAGCAGCTCAGGACAGGGGCACACTGAAGCTTTCTTT. Its protein is CASSSGQGHTEAFF.

This chain uses TRBV7-2 with TRBJ1-2, with D perhaps matching TRBD1 (6 bases). The V and J ends lost 6 bases and 2 bases respectively, with 13 bases between them. CDR1 is SGHTA, CDR2 FQGNSA, per germline. The CDR3 is made up of 14 amino acids. The CDR3 nucleotides read TGTGCCAGCAGGACAGCAGGGGCGAACTATGGCTACACCTTC. This gives the protein CASRTAGANYGYTF.

The CDR3 region is CASSLPGAYNSPLHF. In DNA, the CDR3 is TGTGCCAGCAGTCTACCGGGGGCTTATAATTCACCCCTCCACTTT. V is TRBV28 and J is TRBJ1-6, with D perhaps TRBD1 (6 bases). Trimming removed 5 bases at V and 4 bases at J, with 12 bases between. CDR3 length equals 15 residues. Germline V CDR1 and CDR2: MDHEN, SYDVKM.

This clonotype was recorded once. The J gene is TRBJ2-7, the V gene TRBV24-1, with TRBD1 matching over 9 bases. The J segment lost 1 base and the V segment lost 5 bases, leaving 17 bases of the junction unmatched. CDR3 length equals 19 residues. The germline CDR1 and CDR2 sequences are KGHDR and SFDVKD. CDR3 protein: CATSARRGQGPNLSYEQYF. The CDR3 DNA reads TGTGCCACCAGTGCCAGGAGGGGACAGGGACCAAACTTATCCTACGAGCAGTACTTC.

This chain connects TRBV18 to TRBJ2-3; D is perhaps TRBD2 (7 bases). The CDR3 sequence is 17 residues long. Per the germline V gene, CDR1 is KGHSH and CDR2 is LQKENI. V was clipped by 0 bases and J by 0 bases, with 13 bases between them. The CDR3: CASSPPTGGSSTDTQYF. The CDR3 bases are TGTGCCAGCTCACCACCCACGGGGGGCTCTAGCACAGATACGCAGTATTTT.

V gene TRBV6-1 combines with J gene TRBJ2-7, with D hard to call. CDR3 length equals 12 residues. Deletions cut 3 bases from V and 5 bases from J, with 8 bases between. The germline V gene has CDR1 MNHNS and CDR2 SASEGT. CDR3 nucleotides: TGTGCCAGCAGTGAGGCCTGGGACGAGCAGTACTTC. Translation gives CASSEAWDEQYF.

This clonotype appeared a single time. The genes are TRBV6-1 and TRBJ2-1; 8 nucleotides align to TRBD2. The CDR3 totals 17 residues. The J segment lost 4 bases and the V segment lost 3 bases, leaving 11 bases of the junction unmatched. Per the germline V gene, CDR1 is MNHNS and CDR2 is SASEGT. The CDR3 region is CASSDWGRGGLYNEQFF. In DNA form, the CDR3 reads TGTGCCAGCAGTGATTGGGGTCGGGGGGGCTTATACAATGAGCAGTTCTTC.

The chain has TRBV2 and TRBJ1-5, with D unresolved. V was clipped by 6 bases and J by 0 bases, with 12 bases between them. This CDR3 comprises 15 residues. Germline assignment: CDR1 SNHLY and CDR2 FYNNEI. In nucleotides, the CDR3 is TGTGCCAGCAGCGAGGACCGGCTTAGCAATCAGCCCCAGCATTTT. Its translation: CASSEDRLSNQPQHF.

This chain joins TRBV2 and TRBJ2-3; no definite D call. This CDR3 spans 14 amino acids. Germline V gene sequence: CDR1 SNHLY, CDR2 FYNNEI. Trimming left V 6 bases short and J 2 bases short, with 12 bases between. The CDR3 coding sequence is TGTGCCAGCAGGGCACTATCCTTCACAGATACGCAGTATTTT. Translated, it gives CASRALSFTDTQYF.

The chain couples TRBV20-1 to TRBJ1-1, with D possibly matching TRBD1 (5 bases). The CDR3 is made up of 12 amino acids. Germline CDR1 DFQATT, CDR2 SNEGSKA (reference sequence). Trimming left V 3 bases short and J 6 bases short, with 11 bases between. The CDR3 DNA reads as TGCAGTGCTAGCGGGGGAAGCGCTGAAGCTTTCTTT. As protein: CSASGGSAEAFF.

This rearrangement joins TRBV7-2 to TRBJ1-1; TRBD1 is a possible D gene (6 bases). The V and J ends lost 1 base and 10 bases respectively, with 16 bases between them. This CDR3 is 14 amino acids long. From germline, CDR1 is SGHTA and CDR2 FQGNSA. In nucleotides, the CDR3 is TGTGCCAGCAGCTTAGTGGAGGGGGTTGGGGTAGCTTTCTTT. Residues: CASSLVEGVGVAFF.

The chain has TRBV28 and TRBJ1-2; D remains ambiguous. Trimming stripped 2 bases from V and 0 bases from J, with 7 bases between. Germline V lookup: CDR1 MDHEN, CDR2 SYDVKM. This CDR3 has 14 residues. The CDR3 region has the DNA TGTGCCAGCAGTTTAGGCAGGCCTAACTATGGCTACACCTTC. Its protein product is CASSLGRPNYGYTF.